This entry concerns a single TCR beta chain. TCRdb keeps only in-frame clones here, not all; method: immunoSEQ multiplex PCR. The top ten hold 8.5% to 10% of the sample, which has some 70,000 clones, less than 80% seen once. Germline V gene lookup returns CDR1 SGHAT and CDR2 FQDESV (reference sequence). The V gene end was trimmed by 5 bases and the J gene end by 6 bases; junction bases not matched to a gene: 4. This CDR3 is built from 13 residues. The data stem from a study of radiotherapy plus CTLA-4 blockade in lung cancer. The TCR originated in a human donor with non-small cell lung cancer who had a complete response to radiotherapy plus ipilimumab. The chain links TRBV11-1 to TRBJ1-5; 7 nucleotides align to TRBD1. Material: peripheral blood, obtained from a patient treated with radiotherapy plus ipilimumab. The CDR3 loop reads CASSIHRGQPQHF. The CDR3 nucleotides are TGTGCCAGCAGCATACACAGGGGTCAGCCCCAGCATTTT. The full variable domain, in which reference TRBV11-1 and TRBJ1-5 provide the parts outside the CDR3, is EAEVAQSPRYKITEKSQAVAFWCDPISGHATLYWYRQILGQGPELLVQFQDESVVDDSQLPKDRFSAERLKGVDSTLKIQPAELGDSAMYLCASSIHRGQPQHFGDGTRLSIL.